This T cell receptor beta chain was documented in a study of T cell changes during pregnancy in multiple sclerosis. V dropped 1 base and J dropped 1 base, with 4 bases sitting between them. Germline V lookup: CDR1 SGHVS, CDR2 FNYEAQ. This CDR3 is 14 amino acids long. Produced via immunoSEQ multiplex PCR; TCRdb's table is partial and in-frame only. The sample shows tens of thousands of clones, approximately 94% of them seen only once. The V gene is TRBV7-6, the J gene TRBJ2-2; D not resolved. The source was CD4+ T cells from peripheral blood mononuclear cells, collected in the second trimester of pregnancy. The sequence was collected from a female donor with multiple sclerosis, enrolled in a pregnancy study. CDR3 protein: CASSLGQNTGELFF. The CDR3 DNA sequence: TGTGCCAGCAGCTTAGGACAGAACACCGGGGAGCTGTTTTTT. The variable domain in full, completed from reference TRBV7-6 and TRBJ2-2, reads GAGVSQSPRYKVTKRGQDVALRCDPISGHVSLYWYRQALGQGPEFLTYFNYEAQQDKSGLPNDRFSAERPEGSISTLTIQRTEQRDSAMYRCASSLGQNTGELFFGEGSRLTVL.